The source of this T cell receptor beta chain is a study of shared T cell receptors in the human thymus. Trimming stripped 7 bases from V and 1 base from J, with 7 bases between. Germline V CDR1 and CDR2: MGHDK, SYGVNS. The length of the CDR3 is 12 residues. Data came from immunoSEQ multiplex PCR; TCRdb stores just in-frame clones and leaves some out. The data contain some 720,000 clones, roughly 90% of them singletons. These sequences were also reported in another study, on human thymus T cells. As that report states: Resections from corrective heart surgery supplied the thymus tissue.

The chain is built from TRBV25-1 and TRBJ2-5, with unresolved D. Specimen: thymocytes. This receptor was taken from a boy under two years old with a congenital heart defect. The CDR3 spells CASTGAQETQYF. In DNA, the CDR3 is TGTGCCAGCACAGGCGCCCAAGAGACCCAGTACTTC.